These T cell receptor beta chains were read from a single sample in a study of cytomegalovirus exposure and HLA in healthy donors. The table came from immunoSEQ multiplex PCR; TCRdb's copy has only in-frame clones and leaves some out. The data show more than 90,000 clones, about 76% seen once. The sequencing sample was made of PBMCs. The source of these receptors is a woman in her seventies in good health and CMV-seropositive. Each CDR3 is given with its conserved first and last residue. D genes are given only for firm matches. Size tells how often a clone was seen (once, few, many) or the class of an expanded clone, and some rows leave it out.

>-|TRBJ2-7|TRBV6-6|-
CASSYSLYEQYF
TGTGCCAGCAGTTACAGCCTTTACGAGCAGTACTTC
>TRBD1|TRBJ1-2|TRBV6-1|-
CASRYAGGNYGYTF
TGTGCCAGCAGGTATGCAGGGGGCAACTATGGCTACACCTTC
>-|TRBJ2-1|TRBV18|-
CASSPTNNEQFF
TGTGCCAGCTCACCGACTAACAATGAGCAGTTCTTC
>-|TRBJ2-7|TRBV9|-
CASSGGQTAYEQYF
TGTGCCAGCAGCGGGGGACAAACCGCCTACGAGCAGTACTTC
>TRBD1|TRBJ2-4|TRBV5-4|-
CASRPGQGENIQYF
TGTGCCAGCAGGCCCGGACAGGGGGAAAACATTCAGTACTTC
>TRBD1|TRBJ2-3|TRBV11-1|-
CASSSWTGARTDTQYF
TGTGCCAGCAGCTCTTGGACAGGGGCCCGCACAGATACGCAGTATTTT
>-|TRBJ2-3|TRBV6-5|many
CASSYSRLQVTDTQYF
TGTGCCAGCAGTTACTCCAGGCTACAGGTCACAGATACGCAGTATTTT
>-|TRBJ1-5|TRBV7-9|-
CASSLEQYNQPQHF
TGTGCCAGCAGCTTAGAACAGTACAATCAGCCCCAGCATTTT
>-|TRBJ2-4|TRBV30|-
CASGTALAKNIQYF
TGTGCTTCTGGAACAGCTCTAGCCAAAAACATTCAGTACTTC
>-|TRBJ2-1|TRBV28|-
CASSSPWGGIDEQFF
TGTGCCAGCAGTTCCCCCTGGGGGGGCATAGATGAGCAGTTCTTC
>-|TRBJ2-5|TRBV18|-
CASSPRRGMDQEAQYF
TGTGCCAGCTCACCCCGGCGAGGGATGGATCAAGAGGCCCAGTACTTC
>TRBD1|TRBJ2-7|TRBV9|once
CASSPRSGQVAYEQYF
TGTGCCAGCAGCCCTAGGTCTGGACAGGTCGCATACGAGCAGTACTTC
>TRBD1|TRBJ2-3|TRBV14|-
CASSRLRTGDTQYF
TGTGCCAGCAGCCGCTTACGGACAGGGGATACGCAGTATTTT
>TRBD2|TRBJ2-7|TRBV2|-
CASRLSGRGHEQYF
TGTGCCAGCAGGCTTAGCGGGAGAGGGCACGAGCAGTACTTC
>-|TRBJ1-2|TRBV11-1|once
CASSLVPGLGYTF
TGTGCCAGCAGCTTAGTCCCAGGGCTTGGCTACACCTTC
>TRBD1|TRBJ2-1|TRBV6-5|-
CASRPGQGGYNEQFF
TGTGCCAGCAGACCCGGACAGGGGGGCTACAATGAGCAGTTCTTC
>-|TRBJ2-7|TRBV7-2|-
CASSLTMTDSYEQYF
TGTGCCAGCAGCTTAACGATGACAGACTCATACGAGCAGTACTTC
>TRBD1|TRBJ1-1|TRBV11-3|-
CASSSTGMGLGEAFF
TGTGCCAGCAGCTCGACAGGGATGGGTTTGGGTGAAGCTTTCTTT
>-|TRBJ1-2|TRBV15|-
CATSRAGAGGYTF
TGTGCCACCAGCAGAGCAGGGGCGGGTGGCTACACCTTC
>-|TRBJ2-6|TRBV7-3|few
CASSLIRGEGANVLTF
TGTGCCAGCAGCTTAATAAGAGGAGAAGGGGCCAACGTCCTGACTTTC
>-|TRBJ2-7|TRBV15|-
CATSRPAQGAEQYF
TGTGCCACCAGCAGACCGGCACAAGGGGCCGAGCAGTACTTC
>-|TRBJ2-5|TRBV4-1|-
CASSQEERQETQYF
TGCGCCAGCAGCCAAGAAGAACGGCAAGAGACCCAGTACTTC
>-|TRBJ1-5|TRBV19|-
CASKDRPYSNQPQHF
TGTGCCAGTAAGGACAGACCGTATAGCAATCAGCCCCAGCATTTT
>TRBD2|TRBJ2-7|TRBV28|-
CASSSPGTSGREQYF
TGTGCCAGCAGCTCCCCCGGGACTAGCGGGAGGGAGCAGTACTTC
>TRBD1|TRBJ2-5|TRBV18|-
CASSLTGGSQETQYF
TGTGCCAGCTCACTGACAGGGGGTTCCCAAGAGACCCAGTACTTC
>-|TRBJ2-1|TRBV7-3|many
CASSLLTSNEQFF
TGTGCCAGCAGCCTCCTGACTAGCAATGAGCAGTTCTTC
>TRBD1|TRBJ2-2|TRBV7-3|-
CASSLLGTGNTGELFF
TGTGCCAGCAGCTTACTTGGGACAGGGAACACCGGGGAGCTGTTTTTT
>-|TRBJ2-3|TRBV5-6|few
CASSLRTAYSTDTQYF
TGTGCCAGCAGCTTGAGGACAGCCTACAGCACAGATACGCAGTATTTT
>TRBD2|TRBJ2-3|TRBV7-2|-
CASSLVPARERPSDTQYF
TGTGCCAGCAGCTTAGTCCCAGCGCGGGAGAGGCCCTCAGATACGCAGTATTTT
>-|TRBJ2-5|TRBV28|-
CASRGGGAGETQYF
TGTGCCAGCAGGGGCGGTGGCGCGGGTGAGACCCAGTACTTC
>TRBD1|TRBJ2-7|TRBV30|-
CAWLGTGSREQYF
TGTGCCTGGCTAGGGACAGGGAGTCGCGAGCAGTACTTC
>-|TRBJ2-2|TRBV29-1|-
CSVVPQGQNTGELFF
TGCAGCGTTGTTCCGCAGGGACAAAACACCGGGGAGCTGTTTTTT
>-|TRBJ1-3|TRBV5-1|-
CASSLGGVGNTIYF
TGCGCCAGCAGCTTAGGGGGGGTCGGAAACACCATATATTTT
>-|TRBJ1-1|TRBV19|once
CASSMPGSPWRTEAFF
TGTGCCAGTAGTATGCCGGGGTCACCGTGGCGCACTGAAGCTTTCTTT
>TRBD1|TRBJ1-5|TRBV28|-
CASRTDRGINQPQHF
TGTGCCAGCAGAACCGACAGGGGGATCAATCAGCCCCAGCATTTT
>-|TRBJ1-3|TRBV9|-
CASSATLPGGGENTIYF
TGTGCCAGCAGCGCCACACTCCCCGGAGGTGGGGAAAACACCATATATTTT
>-|TRBJ1-3|TRBV4-2|once
CASSLAGRGSTIYF
TGTGCCAGCAGCCTCGCGGGTCGGGGAAGCACCATATATTTT
>TRBD2|TRBJ2-5|TRBV11-2|-
CASSLRTSGSGGGTQYF
TGTGCCAGCAGCTTGAGGACTAGCGGTTCTGGGGGTGGGACCCAGTACTTC
>TRBD2|TRBJ2-7|TRBV7-2|-
CASRYGGDEQYF
TGTGCCAGCAGGTATGGGGGGGACGAGCAGTACTTC
>TRBD2|TRBJ2-7|TRBV2|-
CASRATSGSYEQYF
TGTGCCAGCAGGGCGACTAGCGGGAGCTACGAGCAGTACTTC
>TRBD1|TRBJ2-3|TRBV7-2|once
CASSSTTGGINTQYF
TGTGCCAGCAGCTCTACTACAGGGGGCATAAATACGCAGTATTTT
>-|TRBJ2-3|TRBV4-3|-
CASSQAGDGVTDTQYF
TGCGCCAGCAGCCAAGCTGGAGACGGGGTCACAGATACGCAGTATTTT
>TRBD2|TRBJ2-7|TRBV6-5|-
CASRQRGMLGEQYF
TGTGCCAGCAGACAGCGGGGTATGTTGGGGGAGCAGTACTTC
>TRBD2|TRBJ2-3|TRBV19|-
CASSIRTSGFNTDTQYF
TGTGCCAGTAGTATAAGGACTAGCGGGTTCAACACAGATACGCAGTATTTT
>TRBD1|TRBJ1-2|TRBV7-2|-
CASSGWTGGNYGYTF
TGTGCCAGCAGCGGTTGGACAGGGGGAAACTATGGCTACACCTTC
>-|TRBJ1-4|TRBV19|few
CASNPGGNEKLFF
TGTGCCAGTAATCCGGGGGGGAATGAAAAACTGTTTTTT